These 20 T cell receptor beta chains came from one sample sequenced in a study of T cell repertoires in cytomegalovirus infection. What these receptors recognize is not known. TCRdb passed the reads through MiXCR, listing each CDR3 protein once. The sample yields about 890,000 distinct CDR3 sequences, roughly 31% seen once. Sequencing was performed on cultured CD8+ T cells from PBMCs, taken from culture after CMV antigen stimulation. These receptors all come from a human donor in good health (CMV status not recorded). Some clones in this sample may be carry-over from other donors' samples.

The J gene is TRBJ2-1, the V gene TRBV7-9; tentatively, D is TRBD1 or TRBD2 (5 bases each). CDR3 size: 15 residues. In germline, CDR1 is SEHNR, CDR2 FQNEAQ (reference sequence). With 11 bases removed from V and 0 bases from J, the gap between germline ends came to 17 bases. The CDR3 nucleotides read TGTGCCCTGATTTTGGGGGAGAGCTCCTACAATGAGCAGTTCTTC. This encodes CALILGESSYNEQFF.

About this clonotype itself: A junction boundary mismatches the germline segment, possibly from a read error. This chain links TRBV4-1 with TRBJ1-5; D is unclear. The CDR3 totals 15 residues. Germline CDR1 and CDR2: MGHRA and YSYEKL. The CDR3 here is CASSPVLGGNQPQHF. In DNA form, the CDR3 reads TGTGCCAGCAGCCCTGTGTTGGGCGGCAATCAGCCCCAGCATTTT.

This chain joins TRBV2 and TRBJ1-1, with unresolved D. The CDR3 sequence is 14 residues long. The V gene's germline CDR1 is SNHLY and CDR2 FYNNEI. V dropped 7 bases and J dropped 1 base, with 13 bases sitting between them. The CDR3 spells CASNPVERNTEAFF. In DNA, the CDR3 is TGTGCCAGCAACCCTGTGGAAAGGAACACTGAAGCTTTCTTT.

There are a few counts of this clonotype. This chain uses TRBV19 with TRBJ1-4, with D possibly matching TRBD1 (6 bases). With 5 bases removed from V and 4 bases from J, the gap between germline ends came to 14 bases. Per the germline V gene, CDR1 is LNHDA and CDR2 is SQIVND (reference sequence). The CDR3 is made up of 15 amino acids. Here the CDR3 DNA reads TGTGCCAGTAGTGCGTACAGGGTAGTTAATGAAAAACTGTTTTTT. It translates to CASSAYRVVNEKLFF.

The rearrangement joins TRBV4-3 to TRBJ2-3; the match to TRBD2 covers 7 bases. The CDR3 totals 15 residues. Looked up from germline, CDR1 is LGHNA and CDR2 is YSLEER. V shed 0 bases and J 7 bases; nucleotides not matched to a gene: 7. DNA of the CDR3: TGCGCCAGCAGCCAAGATCTTGGAGCGGGGTATACGCAGTATTTT. Amino acids: CASSQDLGAGYTQYF.

In this sample, this clonotype turned up many times. This rearrangement joins TRBV4-1 to TRBJ1-5, with 10 positions matching TRBD1. The CDR3 sequence is 15 residues long. Germline assignment: CDR1 MGHRA and CDR2 YSYEKL. Germline trimming cut 2 bases from V and 7 bases from J; bases unmatched to any gene: 5. CDR3 nucleotides: TGCGCCAGCAGCCAAAACGGACAGGGGGTCCAGCCCCAGCATTTT. Translated: CASSQNGQGVQPQHF.

The CDR3 DNA sequence: TGTGCCAGCAGCGAGACTAGTGGGGTCTACGAGCAGTACGTC. Translating it yields CASSETSGVYEQYV. The chain recombines TRBV6-1 with TRBJ2-7, with D possibly matching TRBD2 (6 bases). The CDR3 totals 14 residues. Trimming pared 6 bases from V and 3 bases from J, leaving 15 bases between. The germline CDR1 and CDR2 sequences are MNHNS and SASEGT.

This clonotype was seen a few times. The gene calls are TRBV27 and TRBJ2-1, with D perhaps matching TRBD1 (5 bases). V dropped 5 bases and J dropped 1 base, with 15 bases sitting between them. Germline CDR1 is MNHEY and CDR2 is SMNVEV (reference sequence). This CDR3 is built from 16 residues. The CDR3 reads CASSGAGAMSYNEQFF. As DNA, the CDR3 is TGTGCCAGCAGTGGGGCCGGCGCGATGTCCTACAATGAGCAGTTCTTC.

This clonotype showed up just a few times. This chain joins TRBV28 and TRBJ2-3; unclear D gene. V lost 2 bases and J 0 bases, leaving 9 bases between the germline ends. CDR3 length: 15 amino acids. Looked up from germline, CDR1 is MDHEN and CDR2 is SYDVKM. The CDR3 reads CASSLDETSTDTQYF. The CDR3, as DNA: TGTGCCAGCAGTTTAGACGAGACTAGCACAGATACGCAGTATTTT.

Only a few counts were recorded for this clonotype. The gene calls are TRBV14 and TRBJ2-2; TRBD1 matches at 7 bases. The CDR3 is 13 residues long. V lost 7 bases, J lost 7 bases, and 6 bases stayed unmatched. Germline V CDR1 and CDR2: SGHDN, FVKESK. CDR3 sequence reads: CASNWGTVGELFF. Here the CDR3 DNA reads TGTGCCAGCAATTGGGGGACAGTCGGGGAGCTGTTTTTT.

This clonotype came up a few times. The chain is built from TRBV5-5 and TRBJ1-1; 7 bases fit TRBD1. The CDR3 is made up of 13 amino acids. From germline, CDR1 is SGHKS and CDR2 YYEKEE (reference sequence). V was pared by 2 bases and J by 7 bases, with 5 bases of the junction left unmatched. The DNA of the CDR3 is TGTGCCAGCAGCTTCCTGACAGGGAATGAAGCTTTCTTT. Translating it yields CASSFLTGNEAFF.

This clonotype was seen more than once but under ten times. V usage is TRBV6-2 or TRBV6-3 and J usage is TRBJ2-3; D might be TRBD1 (5 bases). The CDR3 is made up of 14 amino acids. Per the germline V gene, CDR1 is MNHEY and CDR2 is SVGEGT. V was shortened by 6 bases and J by 1 base, with 11 bases between the two germline ends. The CDR3, as DNA: TGTGCCAGCAGGGGCAGGGTGGGCACAGATACGCAGTATTTT. Its translation: CASRGRVGTDTQYF.

Ten or more counts support this clonotype. CDR3 in amino acids: CASSSDRNQPQHF. The CDR3 region has the DNA TGTGCCAGCAGCTCCGACAGAAATCAGCCCCAGCATTTT. V usage is TRBV7-9 and J usage is TRBJ1-5; TRBD1 might be the D (5 bases). V dropped 4 bases and J dropped 4 bases, with 8 bases sitting between them. CDR1 is SEHNR, CDR2 FQNEAQ, per germline (reference sequence). The CDR3 runs 13 residues. Based on the CDR3 plus reference TRBV7-9 and TRBJ1-5, the full variable domain is DTGVSQNPRHKITKRGQNVTFRCDPISEHNRLYWYRQTLGQGPEFLTYFQNEAQLEKSRLLSDRFSAERPKGSFSTLEIQRTEQGDSAMYLCASSSDRNQPQHFGDGTRLSIL.

The gene calls are TRBV7-6 and TRBJ1-6, with a weak D call TRBD1 (5 bases). The V gene lost 5 bases and the J gene lost 2 bases, with 7 bases spanning the gap. The V gene's germline CDR1 is SGHVS and CDR2 FNYEAQ. The CDR3 is 14 amino acids. CDR3 residues: CASSPGTYNSPLHF. In DNA, the CDR3 is TGTGCCAGCAGCCCAGGGACCTATAATTCACCCCTCCACTTT.

This clonotype was seen a few times. The chain employs TRBV18 and TRBJ2-7; D possibly corresponds to TRBD2 (7 bases). This CDR3 has 14 residues. V was clipped by 6 bases and J by 2 bases, with 14 bases between them. Looked up from germline, CDR1 is KGHSH and CDR2 is LQKENI. The CDR3 protein is CASSVGGGAYEQYV. The CDR3, as DNA: TGTGCCAGCTCCGTTGGAGGGGGGGCCTACGAGCAGTACGTC.

The chain employs TRBV7-2 and TRBJ2-4, with TRBD2 identical over 11 bases. Germline values: CDR1 SGHTA, CDR2 FQGNSA. The V segment lost 1 base and the J segment 7 bases; nucleotides outside the gene matches: 12. The CDR3 has 18 residues. CDR3 loop: CASSLVLVSGGAVNIQYF. The CDR3 DNA reads as TGTGCCAGCAGCTTAGTTTTGGTTAGCGGGGGGGCCGTGAACATTCAGTACTTC.

The chain is built from TRBV6-2 or TRBV6-3 and TRBJ2-6; D not resolved. The CDR3 length is 14 residues. Per the germline V gene, CDR1 is MNHEY and CDR2 is SVGEGT. Deletions cut 4 bases from V and 4 bases from J, with 8 bases between. The CDR3 region is CASSSPWGANVLTF. The CDR3 DNA is TGTGCCAGCAGTTCCCCGTGGGGGGCCAACGTCCTGACTTTC.

V usage is TRBV29-1 and J usage is TRBJ2-2; 13 bases agree with TRBD2. The CDR3 has 16 amino acids. Trimming cost V 6 bases and J 6 bases; bases outside gene matches: 10. Germline CDR1 SQVTM, CDR2 ANQGSEA. CDR3 DNA: TGCAGCGTCACAGGGACTAGCGGGATTTTGGCCGGGGAGCTGTTTTTT. Residues: CSVTGTSGILAGELFF.

The gene calls are TRBV12-3 or TRBV12-4 and TRBJ2-5; either TRBD1 or TRBD2 may supply D (5 bases each). This CDR3 is 16 amino acids long. Trimming took off 6 bases at V and 0 bases at J, with 17 bases between the two ends. DNA for the CDR3: TGTGCCAGCAGCTCCCTGACCGGGACGGACCAAGAGACCCAGTACTTC. Protein: CASSSLTGTDQETQYF.

On this clonotype: The junction departs from the called germline gene at one end, perhaps through a read error. The chain links TRBV6-8 to TRBJ2-2, with 8 bases identical to TRBD2. This CDR3 comprises 15 residues. The germline gives CDR1 MNHGY, CDR2 SAAAGT. Written as DNA, the CDR3 is TGTGCCAACAGTTACGGGGCGGGGGGACGCGGGGAGCTGTTTTTT. Its translation is CANSYGAGGRGELFF.